These 30 T cell receptor beta chains were sequenced from one sample in a study of T cells in localized non-small cell lung cancer. The repertoire was sequenced with immunoSEQ multiplex PCR; TCRdb's copy has only in-frame clones and lacks some. The data contain some 50,000 clones, around 90% of them singletons. Sequences were derived from PBMCs, sampled before any cancer treatment. These receptors came from a female donor with stage II lung adenocarcinoma.

This clone was found once. The chain joins TRBV10-3 to TRBJ1-5; 9 nucleotides align to TRBD1. V lost 5 bases to trimming and J lost 1 base; unmatched junction nucleotides: 3. CDR1 and CDR2 (germline): ENHRY, SYGVKD. The CDR3 has 15 residues. CDR3 nucleotide sequence: TGTGCCATCAGTACGGACAGGGGAAGCAATCAGCCCCAGCATTTT. Protein sequence: CAISTDRGSNQPQHF.

J is TRBJ1-5 and V is TRBV7-8, with 10 bases fitting TRBD1. Germline loops: CDR1 SGHVS, CDR2 FQNEAQ. CDR3 length: 16 residues. J was trimmed by 6 bases and V by 1 base; bases with no gene match: 6. In nucleotides, the CDR3 is TGTGCCAGCAGCTTAGACGGGACAGGGGTGAGTCAGCCCCAGCATTTT. It yields the protein CASSLDGTGVSQPQHF.

V gene TRBV2 combines with J gene TRBJ1-5, with TRBD1 as a possible D gene (6 bases). The CDR3 length is 15 residues. Germline assignment: CDR1 SNHLY and CDR2 FYNNEI. The V end was cut by 3 bases, the J end by 4 bases, with 13 bases between. CDR3 protein: CASSDGGAGNQPQHF. CDR3 sequence (DNA): TGTGCCAGCAGTGATGGGGGGGCTGGGAATCAGCCCCAGCATTTT.

CDR3 region: CASSLEISSYEQYF. DNA of the CDR3: TGTGCCAGCAGCTTAGAGATTAGCTCCTACGAGCAGTACTTC. This chain connects TRBV7-6 to TRBJ2-7; D unclear. Trimming took 1 base from V and 0 from J, leaving 7 bases between them. Germline CDR1 reads SGHVS; CDR2 reads FNYEAQ. The CDR3 is 14 residues long.

CDR3 protein: CASSPLGLAGAGGLTF. The CDR3 DNA reads TGTGCCAGCTCACCACTAGGACTAGCGGGGGCCGGCGGCCTGACTTTC. The chain recombines TRBV18 with TRBJ2-6; 13 bases map to TRBD2. In germline, CDR1 is KGHSH, CDR2 LQKENI. CDR3 length: 16 residues. J gave up 15 bases and V 1 base, and 9 bases lay outside the gene matches. Drawing the rest from reference TRBV18 and TRBJ2-6, the complete variable domain is NAGVMQNPRHLVRRRGQEARLRCSPMKGHSHVYWYRQLPEEGLKFMVYLQKENIIDESGMPKERFSAEFPKEGPSILRIQQVVRGDSAAYFCASSPLGLAGAGGLTFGAGSRLTVL.

V usage is TRBV27 and J usage is TRBJ1-1; the D is unclear. Germline-derived CDR1 and CDR2 are MNHEY and SMNVEV (reference sequence). V was pared by 7 bases and J by 2 bases, with 14 bases between. The CDR3 runs to 14 residues. The DNA of the CDR3 is TGTGCCAGCACCCGAAGTGGGTCAAACACTGAAGCTTTCTTT. It encodes CASTRSGSNTEAFF.

The rearrangement joins TRBV5-6 to TRBJ2-3; D is uncertain. V lost 4 bases and J lost 1, with 19 bases in between. The CDR3 length is 17 residues. CDR1 is SGHDT and CDR2 is YYEEEE in the germline V gene. In nucleotides, the CDR3 is TGTGCCAGCAGCGTCTCCGGGCCCATGCCTGGCACAGATACGCAGTATTTT. As protein: CASSVSGPMPGTDTQYF. The full variable domain, in which reference TRBV5-6 and TRBJ2-3 provide the parts outside the CDR3, is DAGVTQSPTHLIKTRGQQVTLRCSPKSGHDTVSWYQQALGQGPQFIFQYYEEEERQRGNFPDRFSGHQFPNYSSELNVNALLLGDSALYLCASSVSGPMPGTDTQYFGPGTRLTVL.

The rearrangement uses TRBV28 and TRBJ1-3; D unresolved. CDR1 is MDHEN, CDR2 SYDVKM, per germline. V was clipped by 2 bases and J by 3 bases, with 11 bases between them. This CDR3 has 15 residues. The CDR3 sequence: CASSLITSIGNTIYF. CDR3 nucleotides: TGTGCCAGCAGTTTAATCACATCCATTGGAAACACCATATATTTT.

The chain links TRBV21-1 to TRBJ2-7; the table's D call, TRBD2, was not checked against the DNA. TRBV21-1 is an annotated pseudogene. CDR3 size: 17 residues. CDR3 nucleotides: TGTGCCAGCAGCAACCTATGCCGGAGACTTTACTCCTACGAGCAGTACTTC. Its protein product is CASSNLCRRLYSYEQYF.

CDR3 residues: CASGLPSPGRGETQYF. The CDR3 DNA reads TGTGCTAGTGGTTTGCCTTCTCCCGGACGGGGAGAGACCCAGTACTTC. This chain joins TRBV12-5 and TRBJ2-5; TRBD2 might be the D (5 bases). V was pared by 2 bases and J by 4 bases, with 17 bases between. Germline V gene sequence: CDR1 LGHNT, CDR2 FRNRAP. The CDR3 has 16 amino acids.

The V gene is TRBV28, the J gene TRBJ1-2; 8 positions match TRBD1. CDR1 and CDR2 (germline): MDHEN, SYDVKM. Trimming at V came to 4 bases and at J to 1 base, leaving 5 bases not matched to a gene. This CDR3 spans 15 amino acids. This chain's CDR3 is CASSSGTGGNYGYTF. CDR3 nucleotide sequence: TGTGCCAGCAGTTCGGGGACAGGTGGTAACTATGGCTACACCTTC.

The rearrangement uses TRBV19 and TRBJ2-3, with 9 bases matching TRBD1. V trimming: 8 bases; J trimming: 3 bases; junction bases outside the gene matches: 9. The CDR3 loop spans 15 amino acids. Germline V gene lookup returns CDR1 LNHDA and CDR2 SQIVND (reference sequence). The CDR3 DNA follows: TGTGCCAGTCGCCGGGACAGGGTAGAGACAGATACGCAGTATTTT. Encoded protein: CASRRDRVETDTQYF.

This clone occurred a few times. V is TRBV10-3 and J is TRBJ1-2; 9 nucleotides align to TRBD1. Trimming at V came to 4 bases and at J to 8 bases, leaving 14 bases not matched to a gene. This CDR3 is 16 amino acids long. Per germline, CDR1 ENHRY and CDR2 SYGVKD. In DNA form, the CDR3 reads TGTGCCATCAGTGCCGGACAGGGGTCCTCCTCTTGGGGCTACACCTTC. Residues: CAISAGQGSSSWGYTF.

The chain couples TRBV7-3 to TRBJ1-3, with D possibly TRBD1 on 6 matching bases. Trimming pared 1 base from V and 3 bases from J, leaving 25 bases between. This CDR3 is built from 20 residues. The V gene's germline CDR1 is SGHTA and CDR2 FQGTGA. The CDR3 coding sequence is TGTGCCAGCAGCTTAAAGGTCGGGATTTCGTCGGGGGGCGTTGGAAACACCATATATTTT. It is translated as CASSLKVGISSGGVGNTIYF.

The V gene is TRBV6-6, the J gene TRBJ1-1, with 7 bases fitting TRBD1. CDR3 size: 16 residues. Germline assignment: CDR1 MNHNY and CDR2 SVGAGI (reference sequence). V was clipped by 6 bases and J by 6 bases; unmatched bases: 16. The CDR3 DNA is TGTGCCAGCAGATTAAGACAGGGTGCAGCCAGCGCTGAAGCTTTCTTT. It codes for CASRLRQGAASAEAFF.

The chain recombines TRBV5-1 with TRBJ1-4, with 7 bases identical to TRBD1. Trimming at V came to 0 bases and at J to 7 bases, leaving 6 bases not matched to a gene. In germline, CDR1 is SGHRS, CDR2 YFSETQ. This CDR3 region has 15 residues. The chain's CDR3 is CASSLAGRGSEKLFF. Written as DNA, the CDR3 is TGCGCCAGCAGCTTGGCGGGCAGGGGGAGTGAAAAACTGTTTTTT.

This sequence joins TRBV7-8 and TRBJ1-3; the D gene is possibly TRBD1 (5 bases). Germline assignment: CDR1 SGHVS and CDR2 FQNEAQ. V lost 7 bases to trimming and J lost 5 bases, with 21 bases between them. This CDR3 is built from 16 residues. CDR3 in DNA: TGTGCCAGCACCCCTAGCATGAGTCGACAGCGAAACACCATATATTTT. It encodes CASTPSMSRQRNTIYF.

The V gene is TRBV2, the J gene TRBJ2-1, with 10 bases fitting TRBD2. Germline CDR1 is SNHLY and CDR2 is FYNNEI. V dropped 6 bases and J dropped 7; count of bases not matched to a gene: 6. There are 14 residues in the CDR3. The CDR3 nucleotides are TGTGCCAGCAGGGCCGGGACTAGCGTAAATGAGCAGTTCTTC. It is translated as CASRAGTSVNEQFF.

V usage is TRBV9 and J usage is TRBJ2-5; a weak D match, TRBD2 (5 bases). From germline, CDR1 is SGDLS and CDR2 YYNGEE. The CDR3 covers 15 residues. Trimming stripped 6 bases from V and 4 bases from J, with 19 bases between. CDR3 protein: CASTLAAGAAETQYF. In DNA, the CDR3 is TGTGCCAGCACCCTGGCCGCTGGAGCGGCAGAGACCCAGTACTTC.

The chain joins TRBV7-8 to TRBJ1-4, with TRBD1 identical over 8 bases. This CDR3 has 14 amino acids. Germline V lookup: CDR1 SGHVS, CDR2 FQNEAQ. With 3 bases clipped from V and 3 bases from J, the junction kept 0 bases outside the gene matches. The CDR3 coding sequence is TGTGCCAGCAGCTTGGACAGGGCTAATGAAAAACTGTTTTTT. Translating gives CASSLDRANEKLFF.

V usage is TRBV11-3 and J usage is TRBJ2-3; D might be TRBD2 (5 bases). This CDR3 contains 15 residues. Trimming shortened V by 1 base and J by 0 bases, and 8 bases separated the two germline ends. Germline CDR1 and CDR2: SGHNT and YENEEA. The CDR3 here is CASSLAGGSTDTQYF. CDR3 coding DNA: TGTGCCAGCAGCTTAGCCGGCGGGAGCACAGATACGCAGTATTTT.

The chain is built from TRBV10-3 and TRBJ1-2, with TRBD1 as a possible D gene (5 bases). This CDR3 has 17 residues. Germline V gives CDR1 ENHRY, CDR2 SYGVKD. Trimming removed 0 bases at V and 1 base at J, with 15 bases between. CDR3 nucleotide sequence: TGTGCCATCAGTGAGTCTTGGGGACGGACGCTTAACTATGGCTACACCTTC. Translation: CAISESWGRTLNYGYTF.

The chain uses TRBV10-2 and TRBJ2-7, with D perhaps TRBD2 (6 bases). The CDR3 sequence is 14 residues long. CDR1 WSHSY and CDR2 SAAADI come from the germline V gene. The V and J ends lost 1 base and 5 bases respectively, with 12 bases between them. The CDR3: CASSEFGGSHEQYF. For the CDR3, the DNA is TGCGCCAGCAGTGAGTTTGGAGGGAGCCACGAGCAGTACTTC.

The rearrangement uses TRBV11-2 and TRBJ1-1; 8 nucleotides agree with TRBD1. V trimming: 3 bases; J trimming: 3 bases; junction bases outside the gene matches: 6. CDR1 and CDR2 (germline): SGHAT, FQNNGV. The CDR3 runs 15 residues. CDR3 sequence reads: CASSFADRGHTEAFF. CDR3 DNA sequence: TGTGCCAGCAGCTTTGCTGACAGGGGTCACACTGAAGCTTTCTTT.

The genes are TRBV9 and TRBJ1-2; D is undetermined. V lost 0 bases and J lost 5, with 8 bases in between. The CDR3 covers 13 residues. Germline V gene sequence: CDR1 SGDLS, CDR2 YYNGEE. The chain's CDR3 is CASSVVGEYGYTF. CDR3 DNA: TGTGCCAGCAGCGTAGTCGGGGAATATGGCTACACCTTC.

The chain uses TRBV14 and TRBJ2-2; D remains ambiguous. The germline V gene has CDR1 SGHDN and CDR2 FVKESK. Trimming took off 0 bases at V and 2 bases at J, with 10 bases between the two ends. The CDR3 has 16 residues. Here the CDR3 DNA reads TGTGCCAGCAGCCAAGATGGCCGGTTCAACACCGGGGAGCTGTTTTTT. It codes for CASSQDGRFNTGELFF.

This sequence joins TRBV6-1 and TRBJ2-3; 9 positions agree with TRBD2. Looked up from germline, CDR1 is MNHNS and CDR2 is SASEGT. The length of the CDR3 is 15 residues. Losses at the gene ends were 3 bases for V and 4 bases for J; bases not matched to a gene: 5. The CDR3 is CASSDGGRAADTQYF. CDR3 nucleotides: TGTGCCAGCAGTGATGGCGGGAGGGCTGCAGATACGCAGTATTTT.

The chain is built from TRBV11-2 and TRBJ2-3, with D perhaps TRBD1 (5 bases). CDR3 length: 16 amino acids. Trimming removed 5 bases from V and 0 bases from J, with 15 bases in between. Germline CDR1 is SGHAT and CDR2 is FQNNGV. The CDR3 loop is CASSAGRTLSTDTQYF. The CDR3 nucleotides are TGTGCCAGCAGCGCCGGACGGACACTTAGCACAGATACGCAGTATTTT.

The count of this clone is one. The genes are TRBV9 and TRBJ1-1; D remains ambiguous. V lost 4 bases and J 6 bases, leaving 16 bases between the germline ends. CDR1 is SGDLS, CDR2 YYNGEE, per germline. The CDR3 has 14 residues. Here the CDR3 reads CASSPLAQVAEAFF. The CDR3 DNA reads as TGTGCCAGCAGCCCCCTAGCCCAGGTTGCTGAAGCTTTCTTT.

Here the CDR3 DNA reads TGCGCCAGCAGCCAACGAGGGGCTAACTATGGCTACACCTTC. Protein: CASSQRGANYGYTF. This rearrangement joins TRBV4-1 to TRBJ1-2; tentatively, D is TRBD1 (5 bases). The CDR3 loop spans 14 amino acids. Germline CDR1 and CDR2: MGHRA and YSYEKL. Trimming removed 2 bases at V and 0 bases at J, with 7 bases between.